This TCR beta chain came from a study of T cell repertoires in cytomegalovirus infection. Looking at the study overall: Both recently identified HLA-C-restricted and well-studied HLA-B-restricted CMV epitopes were used in the study.

One entry per CDR3 protein, called by TCRdb with MiXCR from the reads. The top ten clones hold 9.5% to 15% of a sample with 800,000 to 950,000 distinct CDR3 sequences, 30% to 35% of them seen once. The CDR3 is 15 amino acids. V was pared by 3 bases and J by 6 bases, with 17 bases between. Germline assignment: CDR1 MNHEY and CDR2 SMNVEV (reference sequence). Study results and caveats: CMV carriers having the relevant HLA were flagged by cumulative public TCR beta family frequency. The ex vivo response showed dominance by HLA-C-restricted CMV-specific TCR beta clonotypes.

On this clonotype itself: Antigen unknown.

The clonotype comes from a human donor in good health (CMV status not recorded). Some clones in this sample may be carry-over from other donors' samples. The V call is TRBV27, the J call TRBJ1-1; TRBD1 is a possible D gene (6 bases). The starting material was cultured CD8+ T cells from PBMCs, obtained from culture after CMV antigen stimulation. The CDR3 region has the DNA TGTGCCAGCAGTTTCCTCAACAGGGCTCGAGCTGAAGCTTTCTTT. Amino acids: CASSFLNRARAEAFF.